This T cell receptor (beta chain) was sequenced for a study of T cells in Graves' hyperthyroidism and ophthalmopathy. Template material for amplifying TCR beta CDR3 regions consisted of RNA transcripts. The primer set for the first-round RT-PCR of the TCR CDR3 was HTBI. From the multiplex PCR reads, TCRdb called clonotypes with MiXCR, one entry per CDR3 protein. Counted here are 300,000 to 450,000 distinct CDR3 sequences, about 15% occurring once; the ten biggest clones make up 11%. The CDR3 sequence is 16 residues long. With 6 bases removed from V and 1 base from J, the gap between germline ends came to 16 bases. The V gene's germline CDR1 is LGHDT and CDR2 YNNKEL (reference sequence). This clonotype was seen more than once but under ten times.

The sequenced sample was blood. This TCR derives from a woman aged 60-70 years with Graves' hyperthyroidism. The rearrangement joins TRBV3-1 to TRBJ1-3; D might be TRBD1 (6 bases). This chain's CDR3 is CASSYSGGASGNTIYF. DNA of the CDR3: TGTGCCAGCAGTTACTCGGGGGGGGCTTCTGGAAACACCATATATTTT. Full variable domain (remainder filled in from reference TRBV3-1 and TRBJ1-3): DTAVSQTPKYLVTQMGNDKSIKCEQNLGHDTMYWYKQDSKKFLKIMFSYNNKELIINETVPNRFSPKSPDKAHLNLHINSLELGDSAVYFCASSYSGGASGNTIYFGEGSWLTVV.